The 24 T cell receptor beta chains listed next were all sequenced from one sample in a study of blood T cell repertoires in COVID-19. Assay: immunoSEQ multiplex PCR; the TCRdb copy retains only in-frame clones and omits some. The sample records roughly 400,000 clones, 88% being singletons. The material sequenced was PBMCs or T cells enriched from blood (not recorded which). All receptors derive from a woman between 18 and 30 years old who had been exposed to COVID-19.

The chain employs TRBV19 and TRBJ1-2; D uncertain. The CDR3 is 13 amino acids. The germline CDR1 and CDR2 sequences are LNHDA and SQIVND (reference sequence). Trimming removed 3 bases from V and 0 bases from J, with 5 bases in between. The CDR3 DNA follows: TGTGCCAGTAGTATGGCATCTAACTATGGCTACACCTTC. Translation gives CASSMASNYGYTF.

V and J are TRBV6-5 and TRBJ1-3; D is perhaps TRBD1 (5 bases). Trimming took 0 bases from V and 8 from J, leaving 14 bases between them. This CDR3 spans 15 amino acids. The germline V gene has CDR1 MNHEY and CDR2 SVGAGI. CDR3: CASSYSGGTFHTIYF. DNA for the CDR3: TGTGCCAGCAGTTACTCTGGCGGGACTTTTCACACCATATATTTT.

As for this clone: The same CDR3 also results from other DNA sequences found in this sample. CDR3 residues: CASSLGPGNTEAFF. The DNA for the CDR3 is TGTGCCAGCAGCCTAGGGCCGGGGAACACTGAAGCTTTCTTT. The genes are TRBV7-2 and TRBJ1-1; unclear D gene. This CDR3 has 14 residues. Looked up from germline, CDR1 is SGHTA and CDR2 is FQGNSA. The ends were cut back, 5 bases at V and 1 base at J, with 11 bases in the middle.

The rearrangement links TRBV11-2 to TRBJ2-3; D is uncertain. Germline V gene sequence: CDR1 SGHAT, CDR2 FQNNGV. The CDR3 is 18 amino acids. V lost 1 base, J lost 0 bases, and 17 bases lay in between. CDR3 region: CASSLGRGVARSTDTQYF. In nucleotides, the CDR3 is TGTGCCAGCAGCTTAGGGCGTGGAGTAGCCCGTAGCACAGATACGCAGTATTTT.

This sequence joins TRBV18 and TRBJ1-2; 12 bases map to TRBD1. Per the germline V gene, CDR1 is KGHSH and CDR2 is LQKENI. CDR3 size: 18 residues. The trim removed 2 bases at V and 4 bases at J, leaving 11 bases unmatched. CDR3 DNA sequence: TGTGCCAGCTCACCAACAGGGACAGGGGGCCAAAGTATCTATGGCTACACCTTC. Its protein product is CASSPTGTGGQSIYGYTF. Together with reference TRBV18 and TRBJ1-2, the CDR3 gives the full variable domain: NAGVMQNPRHLVRRRGQEARLRCSPMKGHSHVYWYRQLPEEGLKFMVYLQKENIIDESGMPKERFSAEFPKEGPSILRIQQVVRGDSAAYFCASSPTGTGGQSIYGYTFGSGTRLTVV.

A single count supports this clone. J is TRBJ2-7 and V is TRBV7-2; the match to TRBD2 covers 7 bases. CDR1 is SGHTA, CDR2 FQGNSA, per germline. The CDR3 runs 13 residues. Trimming at V came to 6 bases and at J to 0 bases, leaving 2 bases not matched to a gene. CDR3 sequence: CASRLAPSYEQYF. The DNA for the CDR3 is TGTGCCAGCAGACTAGCGCCCTCCTACGAGCAGTACTTC.

The chain combines TRBV2 with TRBJ2-1, with 8 bases that match TRBD2. Per the germline V gene, CDR1 is SNHLY and CDR2 is FYNNEI. The CDR3 consists of 15 residues. The V gene end was trimmed by 6 bases and the J gene end by 5 bases; junction bases not matched to a gene: 9. The CDR3 protein is CASRGREGVNNEQFF. The CDR3 nucleotides read TGTGCCAGCAGGGGACGGGAGGGAGTAAACAATGAGCAGTTCTTC.

The gene calls are TRBV28 and TRBJ2-3; TRBD1 matches 8 bases. Germline values: CDR1 MDHEN, CDR2 SYDVKM. V shed 6 bases, J shed 0 bases, and the junction held 5 bases outside the gene matches. This CDR3 has 15 residues. CDR3 loop: CASSRQGLSTDTQYF. In DNA form, the CDR3 reads TGTGCCAGCAGCCGACAGGGGCTGAGCACAGATACGCAGTATTTT.

This sequence joins TRBV27 and TRBJ2-1; TRBD2 aligns across 10 bases. CDR1 is MNHEY, CDR2 SMNVEV, per germline (reference sequence). This CDR3 contains 13 residues. With V trimmed by 10 bases and J by 4 bases, 4 bases remained unmatched. CDR3 region: CAIGAGGYNEQFF. CDR3 in DNA: TGTGCCATAGGAGCGGGGGGGTACAATGAGCAGTTCTTC.

The V call is TRBV28, the J call TRBJ1-1, with 7 bases matching TRBD1. CDR3 length equals 16 residues. The germline V gene encodes CDR1 MDHEN and CDR2 SYDVKM. Trimming took 3 bases from V and 1 from J; bases not matched to a gene: 8. CDR3 residues: CASSFLRQGGNTEAFF. CDR3 nucleotide sequence: TGTGCCAGCAGTTTCCTTCGACAGGGCGGGAACACTGAAGCTTTCTTT.

V gene TRBV28 combines with J gene TRBJ1-6, with TRBD1 matching over 7 bases. The V and J ends lost 6 bases and 0 bases, in that order; junction bases with no gene match: 2. Germline CDR1 MDHEN, CDR2 SYDVKM. This CDR3 spans 15 amino acids. The CDR3 is CASRTGTSYNSPLHF. The CDR3 region has the DNA TGTGCCAGCAGGACAGGGACCTCCTATAATTCACCCCTCCACTTT.

Only a few counts were recorded for this clone. V is TRBV28 and J is TRBJ2-7; D unresolved. CDR1 and CDR2 (germline): MDHEN, SYDVKM. This CDR3 region has 13 residues. V was shortened by 2 bases and J by 2 bases, with 7 bases between the two germline ends. Here the CDR3 DNA reads TGTGCCAGCAGTTTAGACTCTCCCTACGAGCAGTACTTC. It codes for CASSLDSPYEQYF.

The rearrangement uses TRBV24-1 and TRBJ2-5; D possibly corresponds to TRBD2 (5 bases). The CDR3 is made up of 16 amino acids. V was clipped by 2 bases and J by 1 base, with 13 bases between them. The germline gives CDR1 KGHDR, CDR2 SFDVKD. CDR3 loop: CATSDSALGSQETQYF. In DNA, the CDR3 is TGTGCCACCAGTGATTCTGCACTAGGATCCCAAGAGACCCAGTACTTC.

This sequence joins TRBV7-8 and TRBJ1-2; 12 bases are shared with TRBD1. This CDR3 contains 17 residues. With 10 bases clipped from V and 6 bases from J, the junction kept 18 bases outside the gene matches. The germline gives CDR1 SGHVS, CDR2 FQNEAQ. CDR3 nucleotides: TGTGCCACCAAGGACCGGGACAGGGGGCGCTCGGTCGATGGCTACACCTTC. Translation gives CATKDRDRGRSVDGYTF.

This chain uses TRBV27 with TRBJ1-6; D possibly corresponds to TRBD1 (5 bases). Looked up from germline, CDR1 is MNHEY and CDR2 is SMNVEV (reference sequence). The V gene lost 4 bases and the J gene lost 12 bases, with 13 bases spanning the gap. The CDR3 length is 13 residues. The chain's CDR3 is CASSSGGSRPLHF. In nucleotides, the CDR3 is TGTGCCAGCAGTTCCGGGGGTAGCAGACCCCTCCACTTT.

The CDR3 here is CAIKGDAGQETQYF. CDR3 bases: TGTGCCATAAAAGGGGATGCAGGTCAAGAGACCCAGTACTTC. This chain connects TRBV24-1 to TRBJ2-5; TRBD1 might be the D (5 bases). V gave up 11 bases and J gave up 2 bases, with 17 bases separating them. Germline CDR1 KGHDR, CDR2 SFDVKD. The CDR3 loop spans 14 amino acids.

J is TRBJ2-7 and V is TRBV28, with 7 bases matching TRBD1. The V gene end was trimmed by 4 bases and the J gene end by 2 bases; junction bases not matched to a gene: 5. The CDR3 contains 14 residues. Per germline, CDR1 MDHEN and CDR2 SYDVKM. CDR3 sequence (DNA): TGTGCCAGCAGTTCTAACAGGGGTGCCTACGAGCAGTACTTC. This gives the protein CASSSNRGAYEQYF.

The rearrangement uses TRBV27 and TRBJ1-6; 9 bases line up with TRBD1. Losses at the gene ends were 4 bases for V and 4 bases for J; bases not matched to a gene: 11. The CDR3 contains 18 residues. In germline, CDR1 is MNHEY, CDR2 SMNVEV (reference sequence). In nucleotides, the CDR3 is TGTGCCAGCAGTTCCGGGACAGGGTCAGGGGTTTATAATTCACCCCTCCACTTT. It encodes CASSSGTGSGVYNSPLHF.

The rearrangement joins TRBV21-1 to TRBJ2-2; no DNA check was done on the table's D call, TRBD2. TRBV21-1 is described as a pseudogene. The CDR3 spans 17 residues. The DNA of the CDR3 is TGTGCCAGCAGCAAAGTTGGTAGCGGGAGAAGGGCCGGGGAGCTGTTTTTT. It encodes CASSKVGSGRRAGELFF.

V usage is TRBV15 and J usage is TRBJ2-1; tentative D call: TRBD1 (5 bases). Trimming left V 0 bases short and J 5 bases short, with 11 bases between. The germline CDR1 and CDR2 sequences are LNHNV and YYDKDF (reference sequence). This CDR3 is 15 amino acids long. The CDR3 region is CATSRDFRDDNEQFF. The CDR3 bases are TGTGCCACCAGCAGAGATTTCAGGGATGACAATGAGCAGTTCTTC.

The chain is built from TRBV7-9 and TRBJ2-3; D is unclear. CDR3 length: 15 amino acids. Germline V gene lookup returns CDR1 SEHNR and CDR2 FQNEAQ (reference sequence). Trimming took off 1 base at V and 0 bases at J, with 8 bases between the two ends. CDR3 loop: CASSLVSVSTDTQYF. CDR3 nucleotides: TGTGCCAGCAGCTTAGTGTCAGTTAGCACAGATACGCAGTATTTT.

This rearrangement joins TRBV7-8 to TRBJ2-1; 14 nucleotides match TRBD2. V lost 3 bases to trimming and J lost 7 bases; unmatched junction nucleotides: 11. The CDR3 loop spans 18 amino acids. Germline V CDR1 and CDR2: SGHVS, FQNEAQ. CDR3 region: CASSLGLAGDPRKNEQFF. DNA of the CDR3: TGTGCCAGCAGCTTGGGACTAGCGGGGGACCCCCGAAAGAATGAGCAGTTCTTC.

This chain links TRBV5-1 with TRBJ2-7, with D uncertain. Between the trimmed V and J ends, which lost 2 bases and 1 base, there was a span of 7 bases. The CDR3 runs 13 residues. In germline, CDR1 is SGHRS, CDR2 YFSETQ. CDR3 in amino acids: CASSLQWSYEQYF. Here the CDR3 DNA reads TGCGCCAGCAGCTTACAGTGGTCCTACGAGCAGTACTTC.

CDR3 residues: CASSQVEGAGEQFF. The CDR3 DNA reads TGTGCCAGCAGCCAAGTAGAGGGGGCCGGAGAGCAGTTCTTC. This sequence joins TRBV14 and TRBJ2-1, with 7 nucleotides matching TRBD1. This CDR3 is built from 14 residues. Per germline, CDR1 SGHDN and CDR2 FVKESK. V lost 1 base to trimming and J lost 10 bases; unmatched junction nucleotides: 7.